The following is a TCR beta chain sequence with its context. It lacks a known antigen. Base quality data are lacking; no much larger clone is found one base away. The entry originates in a study of T cell responses to AZD1222 COVID-19 vaccine (dated by TCRdb to the early 2020s). Background on the whole study: Because spike-specific TCR depth and breadth did not differ between the two schedules, AZD1222 recipients who got a second dose at roughly 4 weeks were pooled with those who got a second dose at roughly 12 weeks. TCR sequencing was performed for about 250 trial participants, of whom 207 were given two doses of AZD1222 and around 26 were given two doses of MenACWY control vaccine. Trial participants were enrolled by age into 18-55, 56-69 and 70-plus year subgroups, with roughly 160, 29 and 62 TCR-sequenced participants respectively.

The CDR3 regions of human TCRbeta chains were subjected to immunosequencing. Turning to the authors' computational methods: TCRs in the repertoires were compared against a reference library of SARS-CoV-2-specific TCRs that had been generated with the MIRA antigen-specificity platform. Breadth was defined as the fraction of unique TCRs that were SARS-CoV-2-associated. Depth was defined as the fraction of total T cells that were SARS-CoV-2-associated. Each spike-specific TCR was assigned to its reactive spike region and to a CD4 or CD8 class using the MIRA data. Log10-transformed breadth and depth values were compared by one-way ANOVA with Sidak's multiple comparisons tests. TCRdb took over this immuneACCESS table, retaining in-frame rearrangements with V and J assigned. Such tables are incomplete; in checked studies, under half of the missing clones stem from an unresolved V gene, and the remainder is unexplained. V and J calls plus clone size are reproduced from that table; the DNA served to infer D and trimming. This sample is represented by some 110,000 clones; around 89% of them were singletons. The ten largest account for approximately 19% of the sample.

Trimming at the junction amounts to 7 bases on V and 1 base on J, and the germline ends lie 10 bases apart. CDR1 and CDR2 were assigned from the germline V gene (reference sequence) as MNHEY and SMNVEV. The CDR3 spans 13 residues, from the cysteine through the phenylalanine. Of the read, only the CDR3 DNA is kept; its 39 bases are in frame from base 1. The time point label corresponds to: baseline before first vaccination. The vaccinee samples were drawn from two UK trials, COV001 and COV002, one of which was a single-blind randomized controlled phase 2/3 trial testing AZD1222 (ChAdOx1 nCoV-19) in healthy adults. Trial participant PBMC samples were collected at day 0 and day 28 after the second dose for TCRbeta chain sequencing. Results the study describes overall, beyond this receptor: Because no samples from the day 14 peak response were available, repertoires could be characterized only after the peak T cell response. After two AZD1222 doses, both the breadth and the depth of spike-specific TCRs were significantly higher than at day 0 and than in MenACWY recipients. The vaccine-associated CD4 TCRs covered the entire spike protein, and the dominant responses fell in regions 160-218 and 743-854. Epitopes outside the regions mutated in the B.1.351 and B.1.1.7 variants were reportedly recognized by nearly half of the unique spike-specific TCRs. Most participants were white British and females outnumbered males, and the authors suggested that clonal diversity may have been underestimated. In the small 56-69-year group, the increase in depth fell short of significance, most likely because of low power. Only 5 to 7 AZD1222 recipients were SARS-CoV-2 seropositive at baseline, limiting conclusions about previously exposed vaccinees.

The receptor's source is an adult in good health. The V gene is TRBV27 and the J gene is TRBJ1-1; the D gene assignment is ambiguous. The source material was peripheral blood, sampled on day 0 of AZD1222 vaccination. The DNA sequence is given as TGTGCCAGCACCCGACACTGGAACACTGAAGCTTTCTTT. This codes for CASTRHWNTEAFF.